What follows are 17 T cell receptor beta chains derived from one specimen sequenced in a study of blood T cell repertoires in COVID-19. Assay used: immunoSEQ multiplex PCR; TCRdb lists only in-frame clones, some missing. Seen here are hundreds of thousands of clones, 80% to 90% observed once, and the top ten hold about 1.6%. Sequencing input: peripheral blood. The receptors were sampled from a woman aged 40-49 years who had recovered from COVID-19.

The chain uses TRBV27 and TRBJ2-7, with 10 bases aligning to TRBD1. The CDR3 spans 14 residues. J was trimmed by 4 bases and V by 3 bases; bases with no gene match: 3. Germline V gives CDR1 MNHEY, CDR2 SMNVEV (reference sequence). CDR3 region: CASSLTGGLYEQYF. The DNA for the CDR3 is TGTGCCAGCAGTTTGACAGGGGGCTTGTACGAGCAGTACTTC.

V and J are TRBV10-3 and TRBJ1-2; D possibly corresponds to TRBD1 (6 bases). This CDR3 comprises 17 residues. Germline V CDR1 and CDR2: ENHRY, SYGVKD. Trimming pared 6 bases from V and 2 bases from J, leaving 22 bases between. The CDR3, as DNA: TGTGCCATCAGGGAAGATTTACCGGGACATTCGAACTATGGCTACACCTTC. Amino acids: CAIREDLPGHSNYGYTF.

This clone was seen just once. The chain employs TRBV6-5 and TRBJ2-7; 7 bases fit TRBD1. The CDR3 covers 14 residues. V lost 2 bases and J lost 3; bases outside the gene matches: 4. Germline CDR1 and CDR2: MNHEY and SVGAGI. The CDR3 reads CASSYTTGFYEQYF. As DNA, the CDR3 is TGTGCCAGCAGTTACACGACAGGGTTCTACGAGCAGTACTTC.

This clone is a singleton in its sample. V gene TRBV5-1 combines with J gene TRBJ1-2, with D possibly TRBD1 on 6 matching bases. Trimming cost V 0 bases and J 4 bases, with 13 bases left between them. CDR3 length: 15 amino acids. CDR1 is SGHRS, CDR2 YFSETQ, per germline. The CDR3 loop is CASSLAGGPGYGYTF. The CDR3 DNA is TGCGCCAGCAGCTTGGCCGGGGGGCCTGGCTATGGCTACACCTTC.

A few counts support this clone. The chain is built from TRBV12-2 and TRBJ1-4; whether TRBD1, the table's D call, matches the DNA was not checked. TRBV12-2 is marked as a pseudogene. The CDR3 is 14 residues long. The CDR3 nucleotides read TGTGCAAGTCGCTCCGGACAGCCTAATGAAAAACTGTTTTTT. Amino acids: CASRSGQPNEKLFF.

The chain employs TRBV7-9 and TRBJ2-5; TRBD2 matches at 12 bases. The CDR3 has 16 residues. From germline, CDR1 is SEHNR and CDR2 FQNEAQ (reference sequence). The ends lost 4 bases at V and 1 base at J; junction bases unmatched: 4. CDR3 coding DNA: TGTGCCAGCAGCTCCGGACTAGCGGGATTCCAAGAGACCCAGTACTTC. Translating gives CASSSGLAGFQETQYF.

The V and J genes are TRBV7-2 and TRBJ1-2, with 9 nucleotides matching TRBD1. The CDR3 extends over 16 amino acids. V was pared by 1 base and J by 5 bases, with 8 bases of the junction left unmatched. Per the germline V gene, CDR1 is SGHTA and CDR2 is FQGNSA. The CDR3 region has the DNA TGTGCCAGCAGCTTAGAGGTGGGACAGGGCCGTTATGGCTACACCTTC. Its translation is CASSLEVGQGRYGYTF.

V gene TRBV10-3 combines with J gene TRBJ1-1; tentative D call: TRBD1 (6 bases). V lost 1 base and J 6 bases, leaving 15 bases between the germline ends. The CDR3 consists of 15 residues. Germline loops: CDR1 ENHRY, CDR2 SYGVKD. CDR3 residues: CAISEYNRDPAEAFF. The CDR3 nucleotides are TGTGCCATCAGTGAGTATAACAGGGATCCGGCTGAAGCTTTCTTT.

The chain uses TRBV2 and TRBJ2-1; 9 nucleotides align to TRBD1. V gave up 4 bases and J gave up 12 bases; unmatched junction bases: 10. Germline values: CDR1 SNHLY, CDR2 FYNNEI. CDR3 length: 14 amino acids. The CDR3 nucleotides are TGTGCCAGCAGTGGGGAAACAGGGGGCGCGGGGCAGTTCTTC. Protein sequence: CASSGETGGAGQFF.

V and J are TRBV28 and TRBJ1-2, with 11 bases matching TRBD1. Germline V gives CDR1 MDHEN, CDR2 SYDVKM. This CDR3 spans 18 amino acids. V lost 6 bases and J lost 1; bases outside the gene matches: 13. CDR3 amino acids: CASRDGQGAPKGNYGYTF. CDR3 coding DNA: TGTGCCAGCAGGGATGGACAGGGGGCGCCCAAGGGTAACTATGGCTACACCTTC.

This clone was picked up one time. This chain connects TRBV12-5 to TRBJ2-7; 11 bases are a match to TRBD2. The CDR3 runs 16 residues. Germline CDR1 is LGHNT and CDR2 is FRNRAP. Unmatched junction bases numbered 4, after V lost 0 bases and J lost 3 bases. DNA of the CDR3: TGTGCTAGTGGTTTGGTGGTAGCGGGGGGGAACTACGAGCAGTACTTC. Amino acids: CASGLVVAGGNYEQYF.

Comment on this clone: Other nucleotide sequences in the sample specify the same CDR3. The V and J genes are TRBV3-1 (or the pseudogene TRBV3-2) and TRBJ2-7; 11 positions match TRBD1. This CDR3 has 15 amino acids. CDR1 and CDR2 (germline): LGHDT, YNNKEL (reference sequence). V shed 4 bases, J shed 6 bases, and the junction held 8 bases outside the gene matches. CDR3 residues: CASSRQPGQGGEQYF. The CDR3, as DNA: TGTGCCAGCAGCCGTCAGCCGGGACAGGGGGGCGAGCAGTACTTC.

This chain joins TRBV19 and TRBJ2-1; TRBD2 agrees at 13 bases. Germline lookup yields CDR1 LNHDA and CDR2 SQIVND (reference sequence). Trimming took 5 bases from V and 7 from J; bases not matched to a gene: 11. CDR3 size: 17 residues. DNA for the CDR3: TGTGCCAGTAGTGCCCGACTAGCGGGGGGCGAGAGGAATGAGCAGTTCTTC. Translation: CASSARLAGGERNEQFF.

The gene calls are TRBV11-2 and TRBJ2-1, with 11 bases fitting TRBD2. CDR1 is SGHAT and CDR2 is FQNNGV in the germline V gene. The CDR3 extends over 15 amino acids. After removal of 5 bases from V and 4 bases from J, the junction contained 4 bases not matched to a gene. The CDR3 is CASSATSGVYNEQFF. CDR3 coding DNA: TGTGCCAGCAGCGCGACTAGCGGGGTTTACAATGAGCAGTTCTTC.

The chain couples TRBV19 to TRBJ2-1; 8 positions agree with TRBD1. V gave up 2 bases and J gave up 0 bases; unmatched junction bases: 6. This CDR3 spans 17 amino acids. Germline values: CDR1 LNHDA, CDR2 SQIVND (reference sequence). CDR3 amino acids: CASSIRTGRTSYNEQFF. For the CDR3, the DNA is TGTGCCAGTAGTATAAGGACAGGGCGTACCTCCTACAATGAGCAGTTCTTC.

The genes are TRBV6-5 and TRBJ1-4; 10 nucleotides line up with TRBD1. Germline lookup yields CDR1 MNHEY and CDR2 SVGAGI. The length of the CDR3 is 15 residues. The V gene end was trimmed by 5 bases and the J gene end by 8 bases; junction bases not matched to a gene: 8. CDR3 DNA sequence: TGTGCCAGCAGTAGAGGACAGGGGGATGCGGAAAAACTGTTTTTT. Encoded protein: CASSRGQGDAEKLFF.

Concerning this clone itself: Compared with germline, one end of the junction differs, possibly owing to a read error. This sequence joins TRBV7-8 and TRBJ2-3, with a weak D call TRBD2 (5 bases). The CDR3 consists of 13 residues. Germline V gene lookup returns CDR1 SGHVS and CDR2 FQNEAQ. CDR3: CASSLAPLRGPSF. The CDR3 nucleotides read TGTGCCAGCAGCTTAGCCCCACTCCGGGGTCCATCTTTT.